A selection of T cell receptor beta chains follows, all from one sample in a study of control samples from healthy donors and cancer patients. Profiled with immunoSEQ multiplex PCR; TCRdb holds only in-frame clones, not every one. The sample holds approximately 150,000 clones, approximately 93% seen once. The sequencing sample was made of blood. The receptors here all came from a man younger than 35 in good health. Each CDR3 is given with its conserved first and last residue. Fields, in order: J gene, clone size, V gene, D gene, CDR3 DNA, CDR3 protein. A D gene is named only where the DNA matches it firmly. The listing skips clone size in some rows; elsewhere it reads once, few, many or a size class.

TRBJ2-1 | . | TRBV9 | TRBD2 | TGTGCCAGCAGCGCCCGACTAGCGGGAGGTTCAGATGAGCAGTTCTTC | CASSARLAGGSDEQFF
TRBJ2-7 | . | TRBV27 | . | TGTGCCAGCAGTTTACCGGGATACGAGCAGTACTTC | CASSLPGYEQYF
TRBJ1-2 | . | TRBV6-2/TRBV6-3 | . | TGTGCCAGCAGTTTTAGGCCCGGAGGAGGCTACACCTTC | CASSFRPGGGYTF
TRBJ2-7 | . | TRBV3-1/TRBV3-2 | TRBD1 | TGTGCCAGCAGCCCACCTTTGGAGGGACAGGGGTTGTACGAGCAGTACTTC | CASSPPLEGQGLYEQYF
TRBJ1-2 | . | TRBV28 | . | TGTGCCAGCTCTGGGACCGTTGACAATTATGGCTACACCTTC | CASSGTVDNYGYTF
TRBJ1-6 | once | TRBV7-2 | . | TGTGCCAGCAGCTTCGGGGTTGGGAATTCACCCCTCCACTTT | CASSFGVGNSPLHF
TRBJ2-3 | . | TRBV27 | . | TGTGCCAGCAGTTTATCGGGGGGTGGCACAGATACGCAGTATTTT | CASSLSGGGTDTQYF
TRBJ2-7 | . | TRBV11-2 | . | TGTGCCAGCAGCTTAAGCGGACCTCAGCCCTACGAGCAGTACTTC | CASSLSGPQPYEQYF
TRBJ1-5 | . | TRBV6-6 | . | TGTGCCAGCAGTCACAAATATAATCAGCCCCAGCATTTT | CASSHKYNQPQHF
TRBJ1-2 | . | TRBV7-9 | TRBD1 | TGTGCCAGCAGCTTAGGACAGGGGCTTTCTTACTATGGCTACACCTTC | CASSLGQGLSYYGYTF
TRBJ1-1 | . | TRBV5-1 | . | TGCGCCAGCAGCTTGGGGCCGGGGGAGAGGACTGAAGCTTTCTTT | CASSLGPGERTEAFF
TRBJ2-5 | . | TRBV5-1 | TRBD2 | TGCGCCAGCAGCCTGGGTAGCGGGAGGCTCGGGGAGACCCAGTACTTC | CASSLGSGRLGETQYF
TRBJ2-1 | . | TRBV24-1 | . | TGTGCCACCAGTGATTTGCTCGGGTCGGATGAGCAGTTCTTC | CATSDLLGSDEQFF
TRBJ2-7 | once | TRBV28 | TRBD2 | TGTGCCAGCAGTTACCGCTTGGGGGTAGCGGGGGGTCGCTCCTACGAGCAGTACTTC | CASSYRLGVAGGRSYEQYF
TRBJ1-1 | . | TRBV6-5 | TRBD1 | TGTGCCAGCAGTTATTTCAGGGGGTTGGGGACTGAAGCTTTCTTT | CASSYFRGLGTEAFF
TRBJ2-7 | . | TRBV20-1 | TRBD1 | TGCAGTGCTTCGGACAGGGATCGGCACTTC | CSASDRDRHF
TRBJ2-7 | once | TRBV2 | TRBD1 | TGTGCCAGCCGGGACAGGTCCAACTACGAGCAGTACTTC | CASRDRSNYEQYF
TRBJ2-5 | . | TRBV5-1 | TRBD1 | TGCGCCAGCAACCACGTCAGGGGGCGCCGGGAGACCCAGTACTTC | CASNHVRGRRETQYF
TRBJ2-7 | . | TRBV5-6 | . | TGTGCCAGCAGCTTGACGTCGGGGAGTTTCTACGAGCAGTACTTC | CASSLTSGSFYEQYF
TRBJ2-2 | . | TRBV5-4 | . | TGTGCCAGCACCCCTCTTGGGAACACCGGGGAGCTGTTTTTT | CASTPLGNTGELFF
TRBJ2-2 | . | TRBV13 | TRBD2 | TGTGCCAGCAGCCGACGAGTAGCGGGGATTAACACCGGGGAGCTGTTTTTT | CASSRRVAGINTGELFF
TRBJ2-5 | . | TRBV5-1 | . | TGCGCCAGCGCTCGAGCAGCAGGACAGCAAGAGACCCAGTACTTC | CASARAAGQQETQYF
TRBJ2-5 | . | TRBV15 | TRBD2 | TGTGCCACCAGTGTCGGGCTAGCGGGAGAGACCCAGTACTTC | CATSVGLAGETQYF
TRBJ1-1 | once | TRBV7-9 | TRBD1 | TGTGCCAGCAGCGCCCGACAGGGCTTGAACACTGAAGCTTTCTTT | CASSARQGLNTEAFF
TRBJ1-1 | . | TRBV6-5 | . | TGTGCCAGCAGTCAGGATAGACAGGCACCAGCTTTCTTT | CASSQDRQAPAFF
TRBJ1-1 | . | TRBV6-2/TRBV6-3 | . | TGTGCCAGCAGTTCTACCACAGGGTTGGGGAACACTGAAGCTTTCTTT | CASSSTTGLGNTEAFF
TRBJ2-1 | . | TRBV18 | TRBD2 | TGTGCCAGCTCACCCCGTTTAGCGGGAGGGCACAATGAGCAGTTCTTC | CASSPRLAGGHNEQFF
TRBJ2-6 | . | TRBV10-3 | . | TGTGCCATCAGTGAGAATTCGCGGTCCTCTGGGGCCAACGTCCTGACTTTC | CAISENSRSSGANVLTF
TRBJ2-7 | . | TRBV5-6 | . | TGTGCCAGCAGTTGGCGGCTGGCCGACTCCTACGAGCAGTACTTC | CASSWRLADSYEQYF
TRBJ2-1 | once | TRBV27 | TRBD2 | TGTGCCAGCAGTTTAAGGGGACTACTAAATGAGCAGTTCTTC | CASSLRGLLNEQFF
TRBJ2-7 | . | TRBV6-5 | . | TGTGCCAGCAGTCAGTGGACCCCGGCGGGCTACGAGCAGTACTTC | CASSQWTPAGYEQYF
TRBJ2-7 | . | TRBV5-1 | TRBD2 | TGCGCCAGCAGCTCGGCCCCCCGCGGGGGGTCTTACGAGCAGTACTTC | CASSSAPRGGSYEQYF
TRBJ1-2 | . | TRBV20-1 | . | TGCGGAGGCAGGGACCATGGCTACACCTTC | CGGRDHGYTF
TRBJ2-1 | . | TRBV5-6 | TRBD2 | TGTGCCAGCAGCTTAATGCGGGGGGGTAGAGATGAGCAGTTCTTC | CASSLMRGGRDEQFF
TRBJ2-1 | . | TRBV20-1 | . | TGCAGTGCAAGTTCCCGGTATAATGAGCAGTTCTTC | CSASSRYNEQFF
TRBJ1-3 | . | TRBV30 | . | TGTGCCTGGGGGGGGTTGGGGCACTCTGGAAACACCATATATTTT | CAWGGLGHSGNTIYF
TRBJ1-3 | once | TRBV7-9 | TRBD1 | TGTGCCAGCAGCCGCCTGGGGACAGAGCAGGGAAACACCATATATTTT | CASSRLGTEQGNTIYF
TRBJ1-4 | . | TRBV7-2 | . | TGTGCCAGCAGCTCTCGAGATCCTGGGACGGGGGAAAAACTGTTTTTT | CASSSRDPGTGEKLFF
TRBJ1-1 | once | TRBV5-1 | . | TGCGCCAGCAGCGGGGGGCGGGAGGACACTGAAGCTTTCTTT | CASSGGREDTEAFF
TRBJ2-1 | . | TRBV28 | . | TGTGCCAGCAGTACCCTGAGAGTCGCCTACAATGAGCAGTTCTTC | CASSTLRVAYNEQFF
TRBJ2-2 | . | TRBV3-1/TRBV3-2 | . | TGTGCCAGCAGCCAAAGTTATCAGGGAACGGGCGGGGAGCTGTTTTTT | CASSQSYQGTGGELFF